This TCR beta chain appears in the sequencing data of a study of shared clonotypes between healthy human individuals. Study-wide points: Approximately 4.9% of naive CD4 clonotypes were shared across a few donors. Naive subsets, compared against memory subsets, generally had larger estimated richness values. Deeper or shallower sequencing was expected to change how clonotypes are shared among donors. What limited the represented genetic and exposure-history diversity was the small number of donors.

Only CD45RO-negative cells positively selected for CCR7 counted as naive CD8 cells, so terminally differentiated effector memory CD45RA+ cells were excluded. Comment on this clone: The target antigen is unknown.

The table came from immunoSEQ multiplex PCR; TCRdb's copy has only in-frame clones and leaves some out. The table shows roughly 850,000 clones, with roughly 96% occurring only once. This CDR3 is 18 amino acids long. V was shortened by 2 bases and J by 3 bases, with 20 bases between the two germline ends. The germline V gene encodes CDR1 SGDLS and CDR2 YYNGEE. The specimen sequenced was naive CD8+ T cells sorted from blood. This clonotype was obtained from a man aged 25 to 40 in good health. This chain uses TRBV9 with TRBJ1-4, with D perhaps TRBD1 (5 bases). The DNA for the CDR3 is TGTGCCAGCAGCGTGTCCGTAGGGGAAGGAAGGGCTAATGAAAAACTGTTTTTT. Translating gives CASSVSVGEGRANEKLFF.